Following are 2 T cell receptor beta chains from one sample sequenced in a study of cytomegalovirus exposure and HLA in healthy donors. With 60 Vbeta and 13 Jbeta primers, the PCR was carried out. Using immunoSEQ multiplex PCR, the repertoire was profiled, and TCRdb retains in-frame clones only, with some absent. Among approximately 180,000 clones, roughly 80% were seen once, and the ten largest hold roughly 1.5%. Sequencing used PBMCs. Every receptor here comes from a woman under 30 in good health and CMV-seronegative.

The chain links TRBV7-2 to TRBJ2-3, with 7 bases fitting TRBD2. The germline V gene has CDR1 SGHTA and CDR2 FQGNSA. With V trimmed by 5 bases and J by 4 bases, 12 bases remained unmatched. The CDR3 is made up of 16 amino acids. In nucleotides, the CDR3 is TGTGCCAGCAGCCGTAGACTAGCTCTTAGAGCAGATACGCAGTATTTT. As protein: CASSRRLALRADTQYF.

The rearrangement joins TRBV4-1 to TRBJ1-1; D remains unclear. The V and J ends lost 2 bases and 3 bases respectively, with 13 bases between them. The CDR3 is made up of 15 amino acids. Germline CDR1 reads MGHRA; CDR2 reads YSYEKL. The CDR3 sequence: CASSQSRRRDTEAFF. In DNA form, the CDR3 reads TGCGCCAGCAGCCAAAGTCGGCGGAGGGACACTGAAGCTTTCTTT.